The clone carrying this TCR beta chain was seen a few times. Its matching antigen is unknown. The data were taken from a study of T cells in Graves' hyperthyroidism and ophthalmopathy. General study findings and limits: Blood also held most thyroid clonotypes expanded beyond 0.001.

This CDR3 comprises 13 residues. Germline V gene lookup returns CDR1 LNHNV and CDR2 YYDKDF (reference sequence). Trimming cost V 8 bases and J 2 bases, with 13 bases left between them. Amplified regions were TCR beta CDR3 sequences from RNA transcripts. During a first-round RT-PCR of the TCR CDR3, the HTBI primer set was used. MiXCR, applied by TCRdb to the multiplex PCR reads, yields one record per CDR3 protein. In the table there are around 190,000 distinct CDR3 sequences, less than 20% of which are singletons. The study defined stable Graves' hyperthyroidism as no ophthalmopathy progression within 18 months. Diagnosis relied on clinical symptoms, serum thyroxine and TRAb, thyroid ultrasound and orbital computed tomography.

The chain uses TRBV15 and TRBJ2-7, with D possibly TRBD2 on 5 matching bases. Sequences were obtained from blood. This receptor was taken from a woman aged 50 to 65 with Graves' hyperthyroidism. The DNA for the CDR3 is TGTGCCACCCGAGGGTACGGAACCTACGAGCAGTACTTC. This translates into CATRGYGTYEQYF.